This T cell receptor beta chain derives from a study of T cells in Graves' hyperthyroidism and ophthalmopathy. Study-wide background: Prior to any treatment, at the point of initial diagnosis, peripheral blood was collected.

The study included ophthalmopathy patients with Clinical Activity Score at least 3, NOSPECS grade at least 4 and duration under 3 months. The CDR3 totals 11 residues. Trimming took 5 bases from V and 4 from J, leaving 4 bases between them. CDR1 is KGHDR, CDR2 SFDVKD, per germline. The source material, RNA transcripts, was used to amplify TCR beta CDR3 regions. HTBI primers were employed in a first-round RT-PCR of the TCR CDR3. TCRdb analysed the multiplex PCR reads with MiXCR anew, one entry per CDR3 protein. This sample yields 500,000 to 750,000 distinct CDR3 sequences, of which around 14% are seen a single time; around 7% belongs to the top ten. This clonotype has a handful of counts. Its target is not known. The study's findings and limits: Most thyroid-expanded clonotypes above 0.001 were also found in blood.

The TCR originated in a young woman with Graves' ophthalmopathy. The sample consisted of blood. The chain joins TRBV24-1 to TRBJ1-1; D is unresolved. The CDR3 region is CATSGGTEAFF. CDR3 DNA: TGTGCCACCAGTGGAGGCACTGAAGCTTTCTTT.